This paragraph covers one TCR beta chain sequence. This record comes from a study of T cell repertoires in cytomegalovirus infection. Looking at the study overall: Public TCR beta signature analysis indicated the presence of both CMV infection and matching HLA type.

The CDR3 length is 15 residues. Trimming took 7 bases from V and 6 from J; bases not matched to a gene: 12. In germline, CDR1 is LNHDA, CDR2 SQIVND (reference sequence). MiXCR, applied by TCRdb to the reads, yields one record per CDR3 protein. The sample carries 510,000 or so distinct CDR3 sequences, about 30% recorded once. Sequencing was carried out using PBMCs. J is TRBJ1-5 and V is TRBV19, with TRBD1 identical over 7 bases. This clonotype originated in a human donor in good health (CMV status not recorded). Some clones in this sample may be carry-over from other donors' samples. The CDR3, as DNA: TGTGCCAGTACCCTCCGGGCAGGGGGATTTCAGCCCCAGCATTTT. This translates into CASTLRAGGFQPQHF. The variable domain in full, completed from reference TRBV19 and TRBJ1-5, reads DGGITQSPKYLFRKEGQNVTLSCEQNLNHDAMYWYRQDPGQGLRLIYYSQIVNDFQKGDIAEGYSVSREKKESFPLTVTSAQKNPTAFYLCASTLRAGGFQPQHFGDGTRLSIL.